Shown below are 11 T cell receptor beta chains from a single sample sequenced in a study of blood T cell repertoires in COVID-19. The table came from immunoSEQ multiplex PCR; TCRdb's copy has only in-frame clones and leaves some out. This table holds about 280,000 clones, more than 75% found once. The sequenced sample consisted of peripheral blood. These receptors were collected from a woman younger than 45 who had recovered from COVID-19.

This sequence joins TRBV5-4 and TRBJ2-7; no definite D call. V was trimmed by 0 bases and J by 5 bases, leaving 3 bases between them. This CDR3 comprises 11 residues. The germline CDR1 and CDR2 sequences are SGHNT and YYREEE (reference sequence). The CDR3 DNA follows: TGTGCCAGCAGCTTGGCCGACGAGCAGTACTTC. Its protein is CASSLADEQYF.

This clone has at least ten counts. V and J are TRBV7-9 and TRBJ1-3; D not resolved. Germline V gene data show CDR1 as SEHNR and CDR2 as FQNEAQ (reference sequence). Between the trimmed V and J ends, which lost 3 bases and 6 bases, there was a span of 12 bases. The CDR3 is made up of 14 amino acids. CDR3 amino acids: CASSFKFRENTIYF. CDR3 in DNA: TGTGCCAGCAGCTTCAAATTCCGAGAAAACACCATATATTTT.

V is TRBV7-9 and J is TRBJ2-7, with 7 bases identical to TRBD2. After removal of 6 bases from V and 0 bases from J, the junction contained 2 bases not matched to a gene. The CDR3 covers 13 residues. Germline lookup yields CDR1 SEHNR and CDR2 FQNEAQ (reference sequence). As DNA, the CDR3 is TGTGCCAGCAGGCGCGGGAGCTCCTACGAGCAGTACTTC. It yields the protein CASRRGSSYEQYF.

The chain recombines TRBV27 with TRBJ1-1; D unclear. This CDR3 contains 15 residues. CDR1 is MNHEY and CDR2 is SMNVEV in the germline V gene (reference sequence). V was shortened by 0 bases and J by 1 base, with 9 bases between the two germline ends. CDR3 nucleotide sequence: TGTGCCAGCAGTTTATCAGAGGCCGGGAACACTGAAGCTTTCTTT. It encodes CASSLSEAGNTEAFF.

The rearrangement joins TRBV28 to TRBJ2-5; D might be TRBD1 (6 bases). This CDR3 is 12 amino acids long. Germline V CDR1 and CDR2: MDHEN, SYDVKM. V was shortened by 10 bases and J by 2 bases, with 11 bases between the two germline ends. The chain's CDR3 is CATRGLQETQYF. CDR3 in DNA: TGTGCCACCAGGGGCCTTCAAGAGACCCAGTACTTC.

The CDR3 DNA reads TGCGCCAGCAGCCTGGGGTCAGGGTTGAACACTGAAGCTTTCTTT. As protein: CASSLGSGLNTEAFF. The chain has TRBV5-1 and TRBJ1-1; maybe TRBD1 (5 bases). V lost 4 bases and J 0 bases, leaving 13 bases between the germline ends. CDR3 length: 15 residues. The V gene's germline CDR1 is SGHRS and CDR2 YFSETQ.

V is TRBV5-4 and J is TRBJ2-7, with D possibly being TRBD1 (5 bases). Germline-derived CDR1 and CDR2 are SGHNT and YYREEE (reference sequence). V gave up 0 bases and J gave up 3 bases, with 10 bases separating them. This CDR3 comprises 14 residues. The CDR3 DNA sequence: TGTGCCAGCAGCTTGGCCCAGGGAAACTACGAGCAGTACTTC. This translates into CASSLAQGNYEQYF.

The rearrangement links TRBV7-9 to TRBJ2-1, with 14 bases fitting TRBD2. In germline, CDR1 is SEHNR, CDR2 FQNEAQ (reference sequence). The CDR3 length is 15 residues. The V gene end was trimmed by 5 bases and the J gene end by 7 bases; junction bases not matched to a gene: 4. The CDR3 nucleotides are TGTGCCAGCAGCCGGACTAGCGGGGGGATAAATGAGCAGTTCTTC. Translation: CASSRTSGGINEQFF. The whole variable domain, filled in from reference TRBV7-9 and TRBJ2-1, reads DTGVSQNPRHKITKRGQNVTFRCDPISEHNRLYWYRQTLGQGPEFLTYFQNEAQLEKSRLLSDRFSAERPKGSFSTLEIQRTEQGDSAMYLCASSRTSGGINEQFFGPGTRLTVL.

The V and J genes are TRBV5-1 and TRBJ1-4; TRBD1 aligns across 7 bases. The CDR3 has 14 amino acids. J was trimmed by 8 bases and V by 5 bases; bases with no gene match: 9. From germline, CDR1 is SGHRS and CDR2 YFSETQ. The CDR3 protein is CASRLTGRGEKLFF. CDR3 nucleotide sequence: TGCGCCAGCAGATTGACAGGGAGAGGGGAAAAACTGTTTTTT.

The rearrangement joins TRBV29-1 to TRBJ1-1, with a possible D match to TRBD1 (5 bases). This CDR3 contains 12 residues. Trimming removed 6 bases from V and 1 base from J, with 9 bases in between. Germline CDR1 is SQVTM and CDR2 is ANQGSEA. The chain's CDR3 is CSVQGPNTEAFF. CDR3 coding DNA: TGCAGCGTCCAGGGCCCGAACACTGAAGCTTTCTTT.

The chain uses TRBV5-1 and TRBJ1-4, with 11 nucleotides matching TRBD1. Germline CDR1 and CDR2: SGHRS and YFSETQ. After removal of 2 bases from V and 8 bases from J, the junction contained 5 bases not matched to a gene. The CDR3 contains 15 residues. The CDR3 DNA sequence: TGCGCCAGCAGCTTACCGGGACAGGGGGAGGAAAAACTGTTTTTT. Translation gives CASSLPGQGEEKLFF.